Listed below are T cell receptor beta chains from one sample, sequenced in a study of CD8+ T cells in alopecia areata. Only in-frame clones appear in the TCRdb table, and some are missing; sequencing was by immunoSEQ multiplex PCR. The sample lists over 85,000 clones; approximately 66% were seen once. The source material was CD8+ T cells sorted from blood, sampled at week 4, from a patient treated with tofacitinib. The receptors derive from a human donor with alopecia areata. Each CDR3 is given without its conserved first and last residue.

j_gene | v_gene | CDR3aa
TRBJ2-7 | TRBV10-3 | AISPGQLYEQY
TRBJ2-7 | TRBV27 | ASSLSVGYEQY
TRBJ2-2 | TRBV5-1 | ASSVDSANGELF
TRBJ2-1 | TRBV14 | ASSQDWRGAYNEQF
TRBJ1-2 | TRBV6-5 | ASSYSDTPNYGYT
TRBJ2-1 | TRBV2 | ASSDSTVPYNEQF
TRBJ2-7 | TRBV7-9 | ASSNAFTDEQY
TRBJ1-2 | TRBV7-2 | ASSRALYGYT
TRBJ1-1 | TRBV19 | ASILGVEAF
TRBJ1-5 | TRBV5-1 | ASSLSPGANQPQH
TRBJ1-1 | TRBV23-1 | ASSQGGTPAF
TRBJ2-1 | TRBV11-2 | ASSLIAGTGRGYNEQF
TRBJ1-2 | TRBV29-1 | SVRAMGGYT
TRBJ2-5 | TRBV7-6 | ASSLGRYQETQY
TRBJ2-3 | TRBV5-1 | ASSTGTDTQY
TRBJ2-7 | TRBV5-6 | ASSFRGNYEQY
TRBJ2-1 | TRBV7-9 | ASSPADEQF
TRBJ2-5 | TRBV27 | ASSQGLAIETQY
TRBJ1-5 | TRBV28 | ASSLSYSNQPQH
TRBJ2-2 | TRBV4-1 | ASSHTNTGELF
TRBJ2-2 | TRBV9 | ASSAQGSGELF
TRBJ2-7 | TRBV5-1 | ASSLAGGYYEQY
TRBJ2-7 | TRBV9 | ASSVGTSGGYEQY
TRBJ2-2 | TRBV29-1 | SVSSSGGANTGELF
TRBJ2-7 | TRBV30 | ASMMTSGRTQISYEQY
TRBJ1-2 | TRBV4-1 | ASSQASGLSYGYT